A selection of T cell receptor beta chains follows, all from one sample in a study of cytomegalovirus exposure and HLA in healthy donors. Assay used: immunoSEQ multiplex PCR; TCRdb lists only in-frame clones, some missing. The sample records under 250,000 clones, more than 75% being singletons. Input material: PBMCs. These receptor sequences come from a young man in good health and CMV-seropositive. Each CDR3 is given with its conserved first and last residue.

v_gene	j_gene	CDR3aa
TRBV5-1	TRBJ2-7	CASSSTRGYEQYF
TRBV6-1	TRBJ2-7	CASSALYEQYF
TRBV5-1	TRBJ2-2	CASSARDYTNTGELFF
TRBV27	TRBJ2-6	CASSLDRASSGANVLTF
TRBV5-4	TRBJ1-2	CASSDRQGTYGYTF
TRBV9	TRBJ1-2	CASSVQASNYGYTF
TRBV29-1	TRBJ2-7	CSVGAGEDGEQYF
TRBV5-1	TRBJ2-7	CASSLHRDYEQYF
TRBV7-6	TRBJ2-7	CASSSSPYEQYF
TRBV15	TRBJ2-7	CATSRDLGHSYEQYF
TRBV18	TRBJ1-3	CASSAGTGSSGNTIYF
TRBV5-1	TRBJ1-5	CASSLNKGGPQHF
TRBV2	TRBJ2-4	CASRINTGGIQYF
TRBV9	TRBJ2-3	CASSVGGHGSTDTQYF
TRBV5-8	TRBJ1-5	CASSLRDTRSDQPQHF
TRBV4-2	TRBJ2-1	CASSQGGNEQFF
TRBV10-3	TRBJ2-7	CAISESGRAYEQYF
TRBV9	TRBJ2-7	CASSVEAGSSYEQYF
TRBV28	TRBJ2-7	CASSPWEMGEQYF
TRBV4-1	TRBJ2-6	CASSQGGHSGANVLTF
TRBV7-9	TRBJ2-7	CASSLGLGSSYEQYF
TRBV9	TRBJ2-1	CASSVKSSYNEQFF
TRBV30	TRBJ1-1	CACSWALNTEAFF
TRBV9	TRBJ2-1	CASSVAGGIDEQFF
TRBV2	TRBJ1-3	CASTRVSGNTIYF
TRBV14	TRBJ1-1	CASSQDNRAFF
TRBV14	TRBJ1-2	CASSQGDYGYTF
TRBV6-6	TRBJ2-1	CASSYRAGGNEQFF
TRBV27	TRBJ2-1	CASSFRGDPYNEQFF
TRBV11-3	TRBJ2-3	CASSSRTGVTDTQYF
TRBV20-1	TRBJ2-7	CSTGTSGEQYF
TRBV2	TRBJ1-1	CASSQDRNTEAFF
TRBV6-5	TRBJ1-2	CASSYDGFYGYTF
TRBV5-4	TRBJ1-1	CASSSIRGWDTEAFF
TRBV27	TRBJ2-7	CASSLDISSYEQYF
TRBV2	TRBJ1-2	CASSVETGNYGYTF
TRBV29-1	TRBJ2-5	CSVGVQPQETQYF
TRBV5-4	TRBJ2-3	CASSSGGATDTQYF